These 5 T cell receptor beta chains originate from one sample sequenced in a study of blood T cell repertoires in COVID-19. Sequencing was performed with immunoSEQ multiplex PCR; in TCRdb, only in-frame clones are kept and a portion is missing. This repertoire shows 210,000 or so clones, approximately 90% found once; its top ten account for 2% to 3%. Sequencing used peripheral blood. The receptors stem from a man aged 25-40 years with COVID-19, enrolled during active disease.

The chain is built from TRBV27 and TRBJ2-1, with D possibly matching TRBD2 (5 bases). Per the germline V gene, CDR1 is MNHEY and CDR2 is SMNVEV (reference sequence). V was clipped by 5 bases and J by 0 bases, with 14 bases between them. This CDR3 region has 16 residues. The CDR3 nucleotides read TGTGCCAGCAGTCCGCCGGACTCGAGCTCCTACAATGAGCAGTTCTTC. This sequence encodes CASSPPDSSSYNEQFF.

The J gene is TRBJ2-7, the V gene TRBV7-2, with D perhaps matching TRBD1 (5 bases). This CDR3 contains 11 residues. Germline V lookup: CDR1 SGHTA, CDR2 FQGNSA. V shed 1 base and J shed 12 bases, with 10 bases lying between them. The CDR3 DNA reads as TGTGCCAGCAGCTTAGACAGGATCTCGTACTTC. Its translation is CASSLDRISYF.

V is TRBV18 and J is TRBJ2-1; 11 nucleotides agree with TRBD1. With V trimmed by 3 bases and J by 1 base, 5 bases remained unmatched. The CDR3 extends over 17 amino acids. Germline lookup yields CDR1 KGHSH and CDR2 LQKENI. Written as DNA, the CDR3 is TGTGCCAGCTCACCCTCGGACAGGGGGCGGTCCTACAATGAGCAGTTCTTC. It yields the protein CASSPSDRGRSYNEQFF.

The V call is TRBV5-1, the J call TRBJ2-5; 11 bases agree with TRBD1. Germline V gene sequence: CDR1 SGHRS, CDR2 YFSETQ. CDR3 length equals 15 residues. V lost 4 bases and J lost 5; bases outside the gene matches: 7. DNA of the CDR3: TGCGCCAGCAGCACCGGACAGGGGGCATGGGAGACCCAGTACTTC. As protein: CASSTGQGAWETQYF.

The rearrangement uses TRBV28 and TRBJ2-3, with D tentatively TRBD2 (6 bases). The V end was cut by 4 bases, the J end by 9 bases, with 11 bases between. The CDR3 totals 12 residues. Per the germline V gene, CDR1 is MDHEN and CDR2 is SYDVKM. The CDR3 DNA sequence: TGTGCCAGCAGTTCCGCGGGGACGACGCAGTATTTT. Encoded protein: CASSSAGTTQYF.